The 17 T cell receptor beta chains in this list originate from one sample, sequenced in a study of control samples from healthy donors and cancer patients. The method was immunoSEQ multiplex PCR; TCRdb's version includes in-frame clones alone and lacks a portion of them. Of 90,000 to 100,000 clones detected, approximately 81% appear once; the ten largest clones hold under 12%. Sample: blood. Receptors originate from a woman aged 30 to 39 in good health.

J is TRBJ1-2 and V is TRBV5-1; 7 bases agree with TRBD1. The length of the CDR3 is 14 residues. Germline V CDR1 and CDR2: SGHRS, YFSETQ. The junction had 7 bases not matched to a gene; V was cut back by 4 bases and J by 4 bases. CDR3 region: CASSPGQKGYGYTF. DNA of the CDR3: TGCGCCAGCAGCCCGGGACAGAAAGGCTATGGCTACACCTTC.

This chain connects TRBV5-4 to TRBJ1-6; 10 nucleotides agree with TRBD1. The trim removed 4 bases at V and 10 bases at J, leaving 11 bases unmatched. The CDR3 runs 16 residues. The V gene's germline CDR1 is SGHNT and CDR2 YYREEE (reference sequence). The CDR3 DNA reads as TGTGCCAGCAGCCCCTTTATGGGACAGGGGCCATCACCCCTCCACTTT. It codes for CASSPFMGQGPSPLHF.

V gene TRBV11-2 combines with J gene TRBJ2-3; no clear D gene. Between the trimmed V and J ends, which lost 5 bases and 0 bases, there was a span of 12 bases. Germline loops: CDR1 SGHAT, CDR2 FQNNGV. The CDR3 consists of 15 residues. The DNA for the CDR3 is TGTGCCAGCAGCGTAGCCCGACCCAGCACAGATACGCAGTATTTT. It encodes CASSVARPSTDTQYF.

The J gene is TRBJ2-3, the V gene TRBV6-1, with 14 bases matching TRBD2. The ends lost 7 bases at V and 1 base at J; junction bases unmatched: 7. CDR3 length: 17 amino acids. CDR1 and CDR2 (germline): MNHNS, SASEGT. The CDR3 spells CASTDPGLAGGTDTQYF. DNA for the CDR3: TGTGCCAGCACTGACCCGGGACTAGCGGGGGGCACAGATACGCAGTATTTT.

The V and J genes are TRBV6-6 and TRBJ1-5, with a tentative D call TRBD1 (6 bases). Trimming removed 7 bases at V and 4 bases at J, with 14 bases between. There are 14 residues in the CDR3. CDR1 and CDR2 (germline): MNHNY, SVGAGI (reference sequence). Written as DNA, the CDR3 is TGTGCCAGCAACACACGAGGGGGAAATCAGCCCCAGCATTTT. Translated, it gives CASNTRGGNQPQHF.

The chain links TRBV25-1 to TRBJ1-2; D unresolved. Germline CDR1 MGHDK, CDR2 SYGVNS. Trimming removed 0 bases at V and 8 bases at J, with 4 bases between. CDR3 length equals 11 residues. Here the CDR3 reads CASSEYNGYTF. The CDR3 coding sequence is TGTGCCAGCAGTGAATATAACGGCTACACCTTC.

The V gene is TRBV5-5, the J gene TRBJ2-7; TRBD1 matches 8 bases. V lost 0 bases, J lost 2 bases, and 1 base stayed unmatched. The CDR3 runs 14 residues. In germline, CDR1 is SGHKS, CDR2 YYEKEE (reference sequence). In nucleotides, the CDR3 is TGTGCCAGCAGCTTGGGGACAGGGACCTACGAGCAGTACTTC. It is translated as CASSLGTGTYEQYF. Complete variable domain (other parts from reference TRBV5-5 and TRBJ2-7): DAGVTQSPTHLIKTRGQQVTLRCSPISGHKSVSWYQQVLGQGPQFIFQYYEKEERGRGNFPDRFSARQFPNYSSELNVNALLLGDSALYLCASSLGTGTYEQYFGPGTRLTVT.

The chain is built from TRBV30 and TRBJ2-2, with 8 bases fitting TRBD1. The length of the CDR3 is 15 residues. CDR1 is GTSNPN, CDR2 SVGIG, per germline (reference sequence). The J segment lost 0 bases and the V segment lost 3 bases, leaving 3 bases of the junction unmatched. This CDR3 reads CAWRPGGANTGELFF. Here the CDR3 DNA reads TGTGCCTGGAGACCAGGGGGCGCGAACACCGGGGAGCTGTTTTTT.

V usage is TRBV2 and J usage is TRBJ1-1; no reliable D call. Germline CDR1 SNHLY, CDR2 FYNNEI. V lost 5 bases and J lost 2, with 9 bases in between. The CDR3 covers 13 residues. CDR3 sequence (DNA): TGTGCCAGCAGTTGGAGGGTTAACACTGAAGCTTTCTTT. This sequence encodes CASSWRVNTEAFF.

The table lists this clone with a few counts. The chain combines TRBV5-8 with TRBJ1-6, with a possible D match to TRBD1 (6 bases). V was clipped by 4 bases and J by 9 bases, with 20 bases between them. This CDR3 has 16 amino acids. In germline, CDR1 is SGHTS, CDR2 YDEGEE. This CDR3 is CASSLEGPRGGSPLHF. CDR3 nucleotides: TGTGCCAGCAGCCTGGAAGGGCCGAGGGGGGGTTCACCCCTCCACTTT.

The rearrangement joins TRBV7-2 to TRBJ2-1; TRBD2 might be the D (6 bases). Germline V gene lookup returns CDR1 SGHTA and CDR2 FQGNSA. Trimming cost V 1 base and J 8 bases, with 12 bases left between them. This CDR3 is built from 14 residues. CDR3 in DNA: TGTGCCAGCAGCTTAGGGACTAAGGTACATGAGCAGTTCTTC. Encoded protein: CASSLGTKVHEQFF.

This chain links TRBV5-1 with TRBJ1-1, with a tentative D call TRBD1 (5 bases). CDR3 length equals 16 residues. V lost 4 bases and J lost 2, with 18 bases in between. The germline V gene encodes CDR1 SGHRS and CDR2 YFSETQ. Written as DNA, the CDR3 is TGCGCCAGCAGCCAAACAGGAGACAGAAGTAACACTGAAGCTTTCTTT. Translation: CASSQTGDRSNTEAFF.

The chain has TRBV9 and TRBJ2-2, with 10 bases lining up with TRBD1. From germline, CDR1 is SGDLS and CDR2 YYNGEE. The J segment lost 2 bases and the V segment lost 4 bases, leaving 5 bases of the junction unmatched. This CDR3 spans 16 amino acids. CDR3 amino acids: CASSPRTGGNTGELFF. Here the CDR3 DNA reads TGTGCCAGCAGCCCGCGGACAGGGGGAAACACCGGGGAGCTGTTTTTT.

The chain links TRBV7-2 to TRBJ1-1; weak D call: TRBD1 (6 bases). CDR3 length: 16 residues. Trimming took off 2 bases at V and 11 bases at J, with 24 bases between the two ends. Germline V gene sequence: CDR1 SGHTA, CDR2 FQGNSA. CDR3: CASSLSGWIGGANAFF. CDR3 coding DNA: TGTGCCAGCAGCTTAAGTGGATGGATCGGGGGGGCCAATGCTTTCTTT.

The rearrangement links TRBV18 to TRBJ2-1; either TRBD1 or TRBD2 may fit D (6 bases each). The CDR3 length is 15 residues. Per germline, CDR1 KGHSH and CDR2 LQKENI. Trimming cost V 3 bases and J 8 bases, with 17 bases left between them. The chain's CDR3 is CASSPRLGGRDEQFF. CDR3 bases: TGTGCCAGCTCACCCCGTCTTGGGGGGCGGGATGAGCAGTTCTTC.

This clone turned up a few times. The chain uses TRBV7-8 and TRBJ2-7, with unresolved D. V was cut by 0 bases and J by 0 bases, with 6 bases left in between. Germline CDR1 and CDR2: SGHVS and FQNEAQ. The CDR3 covers 14 residues. CDR3 in amino acids: CASSLAPVSYEQYF. DNA of the CDR3: TGTGCCAGCAGCTTAGCGCCAGTCTCCTACGAGCAGTACTTC.

The gene calls are TRBV19 and TRBJ2-3; D call uncertain. Germline loops: CDR1 LNHDA, CDR2 SQIVND (reference sequence). The CDR3 runs to 15 residues. The V end was cut by 2 bases, the J end by 2 bases, with 11 bases between. CDR3 sequence reads: CASSIRQVHTDTQYF. The DNA of the CDR3 is TGTGCCAGTAGTATACGGCAGGTCCACACAGATACGCAGTATTTT.